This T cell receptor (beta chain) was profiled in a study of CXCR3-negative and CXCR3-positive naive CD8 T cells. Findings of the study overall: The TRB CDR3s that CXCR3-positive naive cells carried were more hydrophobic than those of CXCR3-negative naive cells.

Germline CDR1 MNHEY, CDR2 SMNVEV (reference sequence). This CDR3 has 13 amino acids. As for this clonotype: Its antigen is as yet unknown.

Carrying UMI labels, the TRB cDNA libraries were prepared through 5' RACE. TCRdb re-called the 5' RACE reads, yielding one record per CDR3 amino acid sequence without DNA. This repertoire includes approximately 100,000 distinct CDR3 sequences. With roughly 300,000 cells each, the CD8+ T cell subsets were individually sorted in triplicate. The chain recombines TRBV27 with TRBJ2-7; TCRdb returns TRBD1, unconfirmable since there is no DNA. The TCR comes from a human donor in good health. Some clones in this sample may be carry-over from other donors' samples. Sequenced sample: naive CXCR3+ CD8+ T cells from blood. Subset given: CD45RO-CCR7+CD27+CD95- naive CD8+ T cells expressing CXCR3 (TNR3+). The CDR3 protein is CASKPTGAYEQYF.